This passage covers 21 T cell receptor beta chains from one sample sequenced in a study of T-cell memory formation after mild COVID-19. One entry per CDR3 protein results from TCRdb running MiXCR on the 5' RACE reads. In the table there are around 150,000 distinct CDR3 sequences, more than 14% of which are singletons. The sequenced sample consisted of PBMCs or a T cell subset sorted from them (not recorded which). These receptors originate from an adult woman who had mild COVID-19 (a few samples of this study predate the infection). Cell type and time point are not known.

For the CDR3, the DNA is TGTGCCAGCAGCCCCGGGGACCCCTTTGTAGGGACAGATACGCAGTATTTT. Translated, it gives CASSPGDPFVGTDTQYF. J is TRBJ2-3 and V is TRBV14, with D possibly called TRBD1 or TRBD2 (5 bases each). V lost 4 bases and J lost 3, with 20 bases in between. Germline assignment: CDR1 SGHDN and CDR2 FVKESK. This CDR3 has 17 amino acids.

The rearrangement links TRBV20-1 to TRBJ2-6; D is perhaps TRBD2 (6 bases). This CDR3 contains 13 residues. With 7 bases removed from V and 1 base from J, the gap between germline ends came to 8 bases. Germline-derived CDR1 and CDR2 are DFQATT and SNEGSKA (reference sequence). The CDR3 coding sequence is TGCAGTGTCGGGACTTCTGGGGCCAACGTCCTGACTTTC. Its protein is CSVGTSGANVLTF.

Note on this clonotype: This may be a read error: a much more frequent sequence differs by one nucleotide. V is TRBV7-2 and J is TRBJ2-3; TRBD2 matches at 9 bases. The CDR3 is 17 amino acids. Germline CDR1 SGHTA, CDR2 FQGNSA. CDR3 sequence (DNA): TGTGCCAGCAGCTTGGGGCTAGCGGGGAGCTACACAGATAAGCAGTATTTT. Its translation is CASSLGLAGSYTDKQYF.

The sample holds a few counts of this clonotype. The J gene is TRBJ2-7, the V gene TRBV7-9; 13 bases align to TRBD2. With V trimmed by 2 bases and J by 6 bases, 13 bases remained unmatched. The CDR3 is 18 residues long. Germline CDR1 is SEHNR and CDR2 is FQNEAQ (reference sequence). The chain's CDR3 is CASSLRGLAGPRSPEQYF. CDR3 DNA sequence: TGTGCCAGCAGCTTAAGGGGACTAGCGGGACCAAGGTCCCCCGAGCAGTACTTC.

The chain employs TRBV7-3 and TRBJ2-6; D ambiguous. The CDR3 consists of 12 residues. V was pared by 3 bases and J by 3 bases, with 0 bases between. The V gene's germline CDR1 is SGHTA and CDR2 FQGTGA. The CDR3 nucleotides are TGTGCCAGCAGCTTTGGGGCCAACGTCCTGACTTTC. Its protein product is CASSFGANVLTF. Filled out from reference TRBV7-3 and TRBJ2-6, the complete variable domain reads GAGVSQTPSNKVTEKGKYVELRCDPISGHTALYWYRQSLGQGPEFLIYFQGTGAADDSGLPNDRFFAVRPEGSVSTLKIQRTERGDSAVYLCASSFGANVLTFGAGSRLTVL.

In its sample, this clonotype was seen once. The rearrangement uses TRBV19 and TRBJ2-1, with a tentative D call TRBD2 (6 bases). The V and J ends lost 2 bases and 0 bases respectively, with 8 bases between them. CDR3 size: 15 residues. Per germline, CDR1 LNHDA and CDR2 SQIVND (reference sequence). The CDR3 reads CASSIWGDSYNEQFF. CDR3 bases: TGTGCCAGTAGTATATGGGGGGACTCCTACAATGAGCAGTTCTTC.

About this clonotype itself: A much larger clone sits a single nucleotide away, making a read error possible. DNA for the CDR3: TGTGCCAGCTCACTCTTTTCAGGCACGAGCTCCTACGATCAGTACTTC. Amino acids: CASSLFSGTSSYDQYF. This chain links TRBV18 with TRBJ2-7; D not certain. Germline lookup yields CDR1 KGHSH and CDR2 LQKENI. This CDR3 spans 16 amino acids.

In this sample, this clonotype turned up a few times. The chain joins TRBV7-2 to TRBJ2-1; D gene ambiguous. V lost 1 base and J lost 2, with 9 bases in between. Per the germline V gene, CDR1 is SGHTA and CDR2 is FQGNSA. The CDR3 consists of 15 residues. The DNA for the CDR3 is TGTGCCAGCAGCTTAGATCCGGTCGCCTACAATGAGCAGTTCTTC. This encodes CASSLDPVAYNEQFF.

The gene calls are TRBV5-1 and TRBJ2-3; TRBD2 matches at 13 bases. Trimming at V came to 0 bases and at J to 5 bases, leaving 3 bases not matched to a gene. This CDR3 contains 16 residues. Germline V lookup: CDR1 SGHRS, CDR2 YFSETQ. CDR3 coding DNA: TGCGCCAGCAGCTTGGGGACTAGCGGGGGAGGAGATACGCAGTATTTT. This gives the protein CASSLGTSGGGDTQYF.

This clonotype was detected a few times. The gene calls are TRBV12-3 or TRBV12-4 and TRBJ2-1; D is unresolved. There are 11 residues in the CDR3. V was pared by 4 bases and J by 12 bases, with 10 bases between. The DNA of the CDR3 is TGTGCCAGCAGTTCGGTGGTGTGGCAGTTCTTC. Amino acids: CASSSVVWQFF.

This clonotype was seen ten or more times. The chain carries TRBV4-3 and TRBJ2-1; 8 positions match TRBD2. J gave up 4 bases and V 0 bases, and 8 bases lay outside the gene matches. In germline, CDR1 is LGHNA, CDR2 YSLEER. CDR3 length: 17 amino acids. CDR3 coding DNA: TGCGCCAGCAGCCAAGATCATGAGACTAGCGCGTACAATGAGCAGTTCTTC. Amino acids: CASSQDHETSAYNEQFF.

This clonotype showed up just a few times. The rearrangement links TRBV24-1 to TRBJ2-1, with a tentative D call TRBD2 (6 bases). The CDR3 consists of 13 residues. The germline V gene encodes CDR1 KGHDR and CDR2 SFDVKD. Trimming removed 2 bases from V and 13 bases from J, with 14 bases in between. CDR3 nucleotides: TGTGCCACCAGTGATTGGGCGGGATCCGACCAGTTCTTC. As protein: CATSDWAGSDQFF.

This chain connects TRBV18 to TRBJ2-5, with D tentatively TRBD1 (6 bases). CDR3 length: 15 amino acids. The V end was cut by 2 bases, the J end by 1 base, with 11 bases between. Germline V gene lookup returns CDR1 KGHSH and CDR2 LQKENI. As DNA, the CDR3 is TGTGCCAGCTCACCAGCAGGACAGTTCCAAGAGACCCAGTACTTC. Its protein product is CASSPAGQFQETQYF. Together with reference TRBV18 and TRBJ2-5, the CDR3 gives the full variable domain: NAGVMQNPRHLVRRRGQEARLRCSPMKGHSHVYWYRQLPEEGLKFMVYLQKENIIDESGMPKERFSAEFPKEGPSILRIQQVVRGDSAAYFCASSPAGQFQETQYFGPGTRLLVL.

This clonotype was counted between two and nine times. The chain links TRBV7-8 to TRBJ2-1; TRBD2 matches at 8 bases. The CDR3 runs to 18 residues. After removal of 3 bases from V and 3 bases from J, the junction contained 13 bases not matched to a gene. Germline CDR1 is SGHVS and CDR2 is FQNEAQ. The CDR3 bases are TGTGCCAGCAGCTTGCCCCCGGGAGGAGCGGGGGACTACAATGAGCAGTTCTTC. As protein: CASSLPPGGAGDYNEQFF.

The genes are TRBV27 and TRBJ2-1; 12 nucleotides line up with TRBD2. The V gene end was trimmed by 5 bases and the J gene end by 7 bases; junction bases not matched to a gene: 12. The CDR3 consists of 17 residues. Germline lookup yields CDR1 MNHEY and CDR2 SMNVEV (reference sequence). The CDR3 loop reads CASSQTSGSLVVNEQFF. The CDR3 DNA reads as TGTGCCAGCAGTCAGACTAGCGGGAGTCTGGTAGTGAATGAGCAGTTCTTC.

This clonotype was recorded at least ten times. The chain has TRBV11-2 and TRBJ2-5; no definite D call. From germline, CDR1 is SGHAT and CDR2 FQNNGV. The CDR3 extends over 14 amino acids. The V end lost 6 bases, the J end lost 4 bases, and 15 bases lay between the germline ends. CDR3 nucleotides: TGTGCCAGCAGAGGGCTCGAGCGCACAGAGACCCAGTACTTC. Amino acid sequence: CASRGLERTETQYF. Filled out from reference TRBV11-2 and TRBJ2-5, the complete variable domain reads EAGVAQSPRYKIIEKRQSVAFWCNPISGHATLYWYQQILGQGPKLLIQFQNNGVVDDSQLPKDRFSAERLKGVDSTLKIQPAKLEDSAVYLCASRGLERTETQYFGPGTRLLVL.

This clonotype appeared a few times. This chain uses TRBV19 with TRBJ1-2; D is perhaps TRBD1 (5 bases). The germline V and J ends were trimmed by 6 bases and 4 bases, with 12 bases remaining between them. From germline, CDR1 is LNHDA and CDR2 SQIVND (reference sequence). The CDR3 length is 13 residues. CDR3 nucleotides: TGTGCCAGTAGGCCGGCCGGGGGCTATGGCTACACCTTC. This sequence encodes CASRPAGGYGYTF.

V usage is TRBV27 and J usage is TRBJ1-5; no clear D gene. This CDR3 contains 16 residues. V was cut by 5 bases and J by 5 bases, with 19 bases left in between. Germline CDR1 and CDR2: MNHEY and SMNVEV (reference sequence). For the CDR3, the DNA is TGTGCCAGCAGTACTAGCCGTAGCCGGACGGATCAGCCCCAGCATTTT. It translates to CASSTSRSRTDQPQHF.

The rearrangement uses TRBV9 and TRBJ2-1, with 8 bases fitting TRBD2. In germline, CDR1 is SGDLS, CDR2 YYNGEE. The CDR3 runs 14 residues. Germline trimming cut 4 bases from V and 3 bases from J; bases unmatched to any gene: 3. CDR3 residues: CASSHSGIYNEQFF. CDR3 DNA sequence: TGTGCCAGCAGCCATAGCGGGATCTACAATGAGCAGTTCTTC.

CDR3 sequence (DNA): TGCAGCGTGCGGACAGGGGACTCCTACGAGCAGTACTTC. The encoded protein is CSVRTGDSYEQYF. This sequence joins TRBV29-1 and TRBJ2-7, with 9 bases matching TRBD1. Germline-derived CDR1 and CDR2 are SQVTM and ANQGSEA. The CDR3 totals 13 residues. J lost 0 bases, V lost 6 bases, and 3 bases had no gene match.

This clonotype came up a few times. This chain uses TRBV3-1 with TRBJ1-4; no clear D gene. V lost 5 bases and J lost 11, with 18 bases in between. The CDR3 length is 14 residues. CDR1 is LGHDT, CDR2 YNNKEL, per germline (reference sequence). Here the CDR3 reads CASSSLTRAPKLFF. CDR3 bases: TGTGCCAGCAGCTCATTAACCCGGGCCCCGAAACTGTTTTTT.